This is a list of T cell receptor beta chains from one sample in a study of beta chain features in type 1 diabetes. The method was immunoSEQ multiplex PCR; TCRdb's version includes in-frame clones alone and lacks a portion of them. The sample includes 600,000 to 700,000 clones, approximately 13% of them seen just once. Source material: naive CD4+ T cells from blood. All receptors derive from a man younger than 40 with type 1 diabetes. CDR3s include the opening cysteine and the closing phenylalanine or tryptophan.

>TRBJ1-2|14|TRBV11-2
CASSLSTGSYGYTF
>TRBJ1-5|15|TRBV5-6
CASSLGATGNQPQHF
>TRBJ1-2|16|TRBV5-1
CASRLGTVAGVNGYTF
>TRBJ2-7|16|TRBV9
CASSVATDGPPYEQYF
>TRBJ2-3|13|TRBV7-3
CASSSGEDRTQYF
>TRBJ2-2|16|TRBV29-1
CSVWGEGQGFSGELFF
>TRBJ2-7|16|TRBV10-2
CASSDPFGTVTYEQYF
>TRBJ1-5|14|TRBV9
CASSVGPALGAQHF
>TRBJ2-7|14|TRBV27
CASRDRESSYEQYF
>TRBJ2-2|15|TRBV7-9
CASSLAGINTGELFF
>TRBJ2-7|15|TRBV5-4
CASSRGAESSYEQYF
>TRBJ2-1|20|TRBV9
CASSEPTGASGGRTYNEQFF
>TRBJ2-2|17|TRBV6-1
CASSENSRAEATGELFF
>TRBJ1-2|15|TRBV30
CAWVPRTLGNYGYTF
>TRBJ2-1|13|TRBV10-3
CAISVEGVNEQFF
>TRBJ2-5|14|TRBV5-4
CASSLGGLKETQYF
>TRBJ1-1|11|TRBV6-6
CASSPYTEAFF
>TRBJ1-1|13|TRBV9
CASSVIQGREAFF
>TRBJ2-3|13|TRBV4-1
CASSLISSEAQYF
>TRBJ2-7|15|TRBV27
CASSLLTGSSYEQYF
>TRBJ1-6|14|TRBV25-1
CASRKAQENSPLHF
>TRBJ1-6|15|TRBV4-3
CASSQELQDNSPLHF
>TRBJ2-2|13|TRBV28
CASSLNPGGELFF
>TRBJ1-6|15|TRBV9
CASSVDGQGNSPLHF
>TRBJ2-7|13|TRBV6-1
CASSGGQVDEQYF
>TRBJ2-1|15|TRBV6-5
CASSDPGLGHNEQFF
>TRBJ2-2|15|TRBV27
CASSFSGGSTGELFF
>TRBJ2-3|15|TRBV7-2
CASSFEVAVTDTQYF
>TRBJ2-5|11|TRBV7-2
CASGIQETQYF
>TRBJ2-1|14|TRBV19
CASSIVAGVAEQFF
>TRBJ2-2|17|TRBV7-8
CASSPKAAGGRSGELFF
>TRBJ2-7|12|TRBV11-2
CASSLVRYEQYF
>TRBJ2-1|12|TRBV30
CAWSVHGFEQFF
>TRBJ2-1|16|TRBV7-2
CASSLQGVFGTDEQFF
>TRBJ1-5|14|TRBV5-1
CASSLGFANQPQHF
>TRBJ2-6|15|TRBV28
CASSSTGRWANVLTF
>TRBJ2-5|13|TRBV7-7
CASSFAGEETQYF
>TRBJ1-4|13|TRBV10-2
CASSVERNEKLFF
>TRBJ1-2|12|TRBV25-1
CASSQDWGGYTF
>TRBJ1-3|14|TRBV4-1
CASSQAHPEDTIYF
>TRBJ2-1|16|TRBV7-2
CASSLGGPGSYNEQFF
>TRBJ2-1|16|TRBV5-1
CASSLGQAALYNEQFF
>TRBJ1-5|15|TRBV27
CASSPWTAQNQPQHF
>TRBJ2-5|13|TRBV5-1
CASRVGQGETQYF
>TRBJ2-3|14|TRBV5-1
CASSKGQGTDTQYF
>TRBJ2-3|13|TRBV5-6
CASSLRITDTQYF
>TRBJ2-4|14|TRBV27
CASSPGQGSDIQYF
>TRBJ2-7|12|TRBV5-6
CASSLMEREQYF
>TRBJ1-5|13|TRBV7-2
CASSLGGTQPQHF
>TRBJ1-3|15|TRBV14
CASSQDIGAGNTIYF
>TRBJ2-5|15|TRBV5-6
CASSPGLAHQETQYF
>TRBJ2-3|16|TRBV11-2
CASSLGADLPTDTQYF